This T cell receptor (beta chain) emerged from a study of cytomegalovirus exposure and HLA in healthy donors. Profiling relied on immunoSEQ multiplex PCR, and the TCRdb table lists in-frame clones only, not all of them. The sample shows more than 130,000 clones, roughly 88% of them seen only once. The TCR comes from a woman younger than 35 in good health and CMV-seropositive. Specimen: PBMCs.

The CDR3 DNA sequence: TGTGCCAGCAGTTACAGCGTCTATGGCTACACCTTC. It specifies CASSYSVYGYTF. The rearrangement links TRBV6-6 to TRBJ1-2, with D unresolved. V was shortened by 2 bases and J by 4 bases, with 5 bases between the two germline ends. The V gene's germline CDR1 is MNHNY and CDR2 SVGAGI (reference sequence). The CDR3 spans 12 residues.